Listed here is a single T cell receptor (beta chain). Its antigen remains unknown. The entry originates in a study of T cell responses to AZD1222 COVID-19 vaccine. Study-level points and caveats: At study baseline, merely about 6 AZD1222 recipients were seropositive. The repertoires were collected only after the peak T cell response.

Data came from immunoSEQ multiplex PCR; TCRdb stores just in-frame clones and leaves some out. The sample consists of roughly 140,000 clones, approximately 90% of them appearing once. The germline V gene encodes CDR1 SQVTM and CDR2 ANQGSEA. V shed 8 bases and J shed 5 bases, with 18 bases lying between them. CDR3 length equals 13 residues. The sequence derives from an adult who received the AZD1222 COVID-19 vaccine. Sequenced material: peripheral blood, taken 28 days after the second AZD1222 dose. The V gene is TRBV29-1, the J gene TRBJ2-5; D might be TRBD1 (5 bases). The CDR3 DNA follows: TGCAGCCCCCCCCTCAGGGAAGGGGAGACCCAGTACTTC. This encodes CSPPLREGETQYF.